This T cell receptor beta chain emerged from a study of blood T cell repertoires in COVID-19. Study background: Both acute and convalescent COVID-19 samples were obtained from the United States, Italy and Spain. PBMCs, B-cell-depleted T cells, or T cells provided the cDNA or gDNA that made up the material.

In germline, CDR1 is SGHRS, CDR2 YFSETQ. V trimming: 6 bases; J trimming: 4 bases; junction bases outside the gene matches: 16. The CDR3 runs 17 residues. Using immunoSEQ multiplex PCR, the repertoire was profiled, and TCRdb retains in-frame clones only, with some absent. The profile covers about 250,000 clones, with 88% appearing a single time and just under 0.8% taken by the ten largest. The rearrangement uses TRBV5-1 and TRBJ1-1, with 9 bases identical to TRBD1. The TCR was taken from a woman between 25 and 40 years old with acute or convalescent COVID-19. Material: peripheral blood. DNA of the CDR3: TGCGCCAGCACCATGGGGGGACAGGGATGGTCTCGCACTGAAGCTTTCTTT. As protein: CASTMGGQGWSRTEAFF.